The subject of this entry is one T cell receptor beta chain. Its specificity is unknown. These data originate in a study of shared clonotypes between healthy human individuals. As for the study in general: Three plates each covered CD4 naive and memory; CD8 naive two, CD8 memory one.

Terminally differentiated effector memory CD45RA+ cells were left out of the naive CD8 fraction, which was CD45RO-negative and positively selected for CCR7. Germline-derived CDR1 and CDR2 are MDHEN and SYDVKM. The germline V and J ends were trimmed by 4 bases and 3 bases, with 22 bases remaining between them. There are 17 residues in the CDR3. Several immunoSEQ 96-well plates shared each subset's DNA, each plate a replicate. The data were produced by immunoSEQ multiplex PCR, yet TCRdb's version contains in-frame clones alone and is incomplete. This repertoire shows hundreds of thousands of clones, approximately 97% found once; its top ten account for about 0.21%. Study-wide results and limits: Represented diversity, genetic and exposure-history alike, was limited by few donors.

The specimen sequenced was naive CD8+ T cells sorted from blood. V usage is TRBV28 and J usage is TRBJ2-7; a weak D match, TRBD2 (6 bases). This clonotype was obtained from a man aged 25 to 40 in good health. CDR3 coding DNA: TGTGCCAGCAGTTACCCCCTTACTCCGGGGGTCCTCTACGAGCAGTACTTC. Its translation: CASSYPLTPGVLYEQYF.